Below are 14 T cell receptor beta chains sequenced from a single sample in a study of identical twins. TCRdb ran MiXCR on the 5' RACE reads and lists one entry per CDR3 protein. The sample records 640,000 or so distinct CDR3 sequences, approximately 6% being singletons. Material for sequencing was naive T cells sorted from blood. The receptors here all came from a man aged 18 to 30 in good health.

In its sample, this clonotype was seen a few times. The chain employs TRBV12-3 or TRBV12-4 and TRBJ2-5, with a possible D match to TRBD2 (7 bases). The CDR3 spans 15 residues. V lost 6 bases and J lost 2, with 16 bases in between. CDR3 sequence (DNA): TGTGCCAGCAGGTACCCGGGGGGCTCTCAAGAGACCCAGTACTTC. Its protein product is CASRYPGGSQETQYF.

This clonotype has a count of ten or more. The V call is TRBV4-1, the J call TRBJ1-2; D is unresolved. This CDR3 spans 14 amino acids. The V and J ends lost 1 base and 7 bases respectively, with 13 bases between them. In germline, CDR1 is MGHRA, CDR2 YSYEKL. The CDR3 protein is CASSQVAGSGGYTF. In DNA form, the CDR3 reads TGCGCCAGCAGCCAAGTCGCGGGGTCGGGTGGCTACACCTTC.

The chain combines TRBV20-1 with TRBJ2-7; 7 bases match TRBD2. The V and J ends lost 1 base and 6 bases, in that order; junction bases with no gene match: 12. Germline lookup yields CDR1 DFQATT and CDR2 SNEGSKA (reference sequence). The CDR3 extends over 15 amino acids. The CDR3 sequence: CSARVTWTRAGEQYF. The CDR3 region has the DNA TGCAGTGCTAGAGTTACCTGGACTAGAGCGGGCGAGCAGTACTTC.

This clonotype has at least ten counts. The J gene is TRBJ1-2, the V gene TRBV5-6; a possible D gene is TRBD1 (5 bases). Germline V gene sequence: CDR1 SGHDT, CDR2 YYEEEE. CDR3 size: 16 residues. V lost 3 bases, J lost 4 bases, and 19 bases lay in between. CDR3 DNA: TGTGCCAGCAGCTCGATAGACAGTAACTATGGCTATGGCTACACCTTC. Residues: CASSSIDSNYGYGYTF.

The sample holds many counts of this clonotype. The V gene is TRBV9, the J gene TRBJ2-1, with 9 bases matching TRBD2. CDR1 and CDR2 from the germline V gene are SGDLS and YYNGEE. There are 15 residues in the CDR3. Trimming took 3 bases from V and 7 from J; bases not matched to a gene: 8. In nucleotides, the CDR3 is TGTGCCAGCAGCGCCGTAGCGGGAGAGGGGAATGAGCAGTTCTTC. Its protein is CASSAVAGEGNEQFF.

The gene calls are TRBV12-3 or TRBV12-4 and TRBJ2-5; 10 bases align to TRBD1. This CDR3 has 13 amino acids. J gave up 5 bases and V 9 bases, and 6 bases lay outside the gene matches. CDR3: CASGDRGGETQYF. The DNA for the CDR3 is TGTGCCAGTGGGGACAGGGGCGGGGAGACCCAGTACTTC.

This clonotype has a count of ten or more. The genes are TRBV28 and TRBJ2-7, with a weak D call TRBD1 (5 bases). The V gene lost 7 bases and the J gene lost 3 bases, with 19 bases spanning the gap. The CDR3 covers 15 residues. Germline V gene lookup returns CDR1 MDHEN and CDR2 SYDVKM. CDR3 DNA sequence: TGTGCCAGCATTTCCCTCCGCGCAGGGCTCTACGAGCAGTACTTC. Translation gives CASISLRAGLYEQYF.

This clonotype was recorded many times. This chain links TRBV7-6 with TRBJ2-2; 9 nucleotides align to TRBD1. Germline CDR1 and CDR2: SGHVS and FNYEAQ. The CDR3 has 15 amino acids. V lost 6 bases and J lost 3; bases outside the gene matches: 5. The CDR3 sequence is CASSSDRGDTGELFF. The CDR3 nucleotides read TGTGCCAGCAGTTCGGACAGGGGCGACACCGGGGAGCTGTTTTTT.

This sequence joins TRBV24-1 and TRBJ2-2; 15 bases agree with TRBD2. The CDR3 has 19 amino acids. CDR1 is KGHDR and CDR2 is SFDVKD in the germline V gene. V gave up 9 bases and J gave up 6 bases; unmatched junction bases: 16. Here the CDR3 DNA reads TGTGCCACCCCGGGACTAGCGGGAGGACGGTCGTTTCTCGCCGGGGAGCTGTTTTTT. This translates into CATPGLAGGRSFLAGELFF.

Many counts were recorded for this clonotype. The chain links TRBV12-3 or TRBV12-4 to TRBJ2-1, with a tentative D call TRBD1 (6 bases). This CDR3 has 12 amino acids. V was shortened by 7 bases and J by 10 bases, with 14 bases between the two germline ends. The CDR3 sequence: CASNQDSSEQFF. As DNA, the CDR3 is TGTGCCAGCAACCAGGACAGTTCCGAGCAGTTCTTC.

At least ten counts were recorded for this clonotype. The chain uses TRBV12-3 or TRBV12-4 and TRBJ2-5, with 7 nucleotides matching TRBD1. Unmatched junction bases numbered 11, after V lost 6 bases and J lost 10 bases. The CDR3 runs to 13 residues. The CDR3 region has the DNA TGTGCCAGCAGCCTCACAGCGACAGGGATCCAGTACTTC. Residues: CASSLTATGIQYF.

This chain links TRBV4-1 with TRBJ1-1, with D unclear. Trimming removed 1 base from V and 10 bases from J, with 13 bases in between. The germline V gene encodes CDR1 MGHRA and CDR2 YSYEKL. CDR3 length: 13 amino acids. The CDR3 nucleotides are TGCGCCAGCAGCCAAGGGGTAGGCTTAGGAGCTTTCTTT. Its protein is CASSQGVGLGAFF.

This clonotype occurred many times. V is TRBV20-1 and J is TRBJ1-4; D gene ambiguous. The V end was cut by 6 bases, the J end by 2 bases, with 13 bases between. The CDR3 runs 14 residues. In germline, CDR1 is DFQATT, CDR2 SNEGSKA (reference sequence). The CDR3 DNA sequence: TGCAGTGCCAAGACCGGGAGGACTAATGAAAAACTGTTTTTT. Protein: CSAKTGRTNEKLFF.

This clonotype was detected a few times. CDR3 amino acids: CSAGTDHETYNEQFF. For the CDR3, the DNA is TGCAGTGCCGGGACAGACCATGAAACCTACAATGAGCAGTTCTTC. This chain uses TRBV20-1 with TRBJ2-1; 7 nucleotides agree with TRBD1. Trimming took 6 bases from V and 2 from J; bases not matched to a gene: 10. This CDR3 has 15 amino acids. Germline CDR1 is DFQATT and CDR2 is SNEGSKA (reference sequence).